The next 29 T cell receptor beta chains were all read from a single sample in a study of T cell repertoires in MIS-A myocarditis. Produced via immunoSEQ multiplex PCR; TCRdb's table is partial and in-frame only. The profile covers about 5,900 clones, with about 83% appearing a single time and 50% to 75% taken by the ten largest. Sequences were obtained from interventricular septum heart tissue obtained at autopsy. Every receptor here comes from a man aged 18-30 years with fulminant myocarditis from multisystem inflammatory syndrome in adults (MIS-A) after COVID-19.

The genes are TRBV19 and TRBJ2-1; D gene uncertain. The germline V gene encodes CDR1 LNHDA and CDR2 SQIVND (reference sequence). The germline V and J ends were trimmed by 0 bases and 3 bases, with 0 bases remaining between them. CDR3 length: 12 amino acids. The CDR3 DNA sequence: TGTGCCAGTAGTATAGACTACAATGAGCAGTTCTTC. Translating it yields CASSIDYNEQFF.

The chain combines TRBV19 with TRBJ2-3, with unresolved D. The germline V and J ends were trimmed by 5 bases and 7 bases, with 10 bases remaining between them. Germline V gene lookup returns CDR1 LNHDA and CDR2 SQIVND (reference sequence). The CDR3 totals 12 residues. CDR3 loop: CASSSDAHTQYF. Written as DNA, the CDR3 is TGTGCCAGTAGTTCAGATGCGCATACGCAGTATTTT.

CDR3 DNA sequence: TGTGCCAGCACCACAACCCGGCAGGGGTCCTACAATGAGCAGTTCTTC. It codes for CASTTTRQGSYNEQFF. The rearrangement uses TRBV27 and TRBJ2-1, with D possibly being TRBD1 (6 bases). CDR3 length: 16 amino acids. From germline, CDR1 is MNHEY and CDR2 SMNVEV (reference sequence). V lost 7 bases and J lost 1, with 17 bases in between.

This clone occurred a few times. The genes are TRBV4-1 and TRBJ2-3; 8 bases match TRBD1. The CDR3 length is 17 residues. Per the germline V gene, CDR1 is MGHRA and CDR2 is YSYEKL. V lost 0 bases and J lost 3; bases outside the gene matches: 8. The CDR3 protein is CASSQDVGQVLTDTQYF. CDR3 DNA: TGCGCCAGCAGCCAAGATGTGGGACAGGTTCTTACAGATACGCAGTATTTT.

This clone was recorded once. The chain carries TRBV2 and TRBJ1-2, with D possibly being TRBD1 (5 bases). The CDR3 is made up of 13 amino acids. Trimming took off 3 bases at V and 7 bases at J, with 12 bases between the two ends. Germline V lookup: CDR1 SNHLY, CDR2 FYNNEI. The DNA of the CDR3 is TGTGCCAGCAGTGATTTACAGGAAGGTGGCTACACCTTC. It translates to CASSDLQEGGYTF.

The chain recombines TRBV5-1 with TRBJ1-2; D ambiguous. V was pared by 1 base and J by 3 bases, with 10 bases between. This CDR3 spans 14 amino acids. From germline, CDR1 is SGHRS and CDR2 YFSETQ. The CDR3 sequence is CASSLSVSDYGYTF. The CDR3 DNA is TGCGCCAGCAGCTTGTCGGTCTCAGACTATGGCTACACCTTC.

The gene calls are TRBV7-2 and TRBJ1-4, with TRBD1 as a possible D gene (6 bases). Germline V gene sequence: CDR1 SGHTA, CDR2 FQGNSA. With 1 base removed from V and 3 bases from J, the gap between germline ends came to 9 bases. CDR3 length equals 15 residues. CDR3 region: CASSLVKGANEKLFF. The CDR3 DNA reads as TGTGCCAGCAGCTTAGTGAAGGGGGCTAATGAAAAACTGTTTTTT.

J is TRBJ1-1 and V is TRBV28; D is possibly TRBD1 (6 bases). V was trimmed by 3 bases and J by 0 bases, leaving 8 bases between them. The CDR3 runs to 14 residues. The germline CDR1 and CDR2 sequences are MDHEN and SYDVKM. Here the CDR3 reads CASSLDSVNTEAFF. The CDR3, as DNA: TGTGCCAGCAGTTTGGACAGTGTGAACACTGAAGCTTTCTTT.

The sample holds a few counts of this clone. The chain uses TRBV11-2 and TRBJ1-2; 8 nucleotides line up with TRBD1. The V and J ends lost 1 base and 4 bases, in that order; junction bases with no gene match: 5. CDR3 size: 15 residues. Germline CDR1 is SGHAT and CDR2 is FQNNGV. The CDR3 DNA reads as TGTGCCAGCAGCTTAGGGGGGACAGGTTCCTATGGCTACACCTTC. Its translation is CASSLGGTGSYGYTF.

The rearrangement joins TRBV14 to TRBJ1-2; 8 nucleotides match TRBD1. The germline V gene encodes CDR1 SGHDN and CDR2 FVKESK. V lost 0 bases to trimming and J lost 4 bases; unmatched junction nucleotides: 10. CDR3 size: 17 residues. Written as DNA, the CDR3 is TGTGCCAGCAGCCAAGAACCACCGGACAGGGTTGGCTATGGCTACACCTTC. Residues: CASSQEPPDRVGYGYTF. The full variable domain, its missing parts supplied by reference TRBV14 and TRBJ1-2, is EAGVTQFPSHSVIEKGQTVTLRCDPISGHDNLYWYRRVMGKEIKFLLHFVKESKQDESGMPNNRFLAERTGGTYSTLKVQPAELEDSGVYFCASSQEPPDRVGYGYTFGSGTRLTVV.

The CDR3: CSVGEDRGKYGYTF. CDR3 bases: TGCAGCGTTGGAGAGGACAGGGGAAAATATGGCTACACCTTC. The chain is built from TRBV29-1 and TRBJ1-2; 9 bases line up with TRBD1. The V and J ends lost 4 bases and 5 bases, in that order; junction bases with no gene match: 8. Germline loops: CDR1 SQVTM, CDR2 ANQGSEA. The CDR3 extends over 14 amino acids.

This sequence joins TRBV7-9 and TRBJ2-1, with a weak D call TRBD2 (7 bases). This CDR3 is built from 13 residues. Germline V gene sequence: CDR1 SEHNR, CDR2 FQNEAQ (reference sequence). Between the trimmed V and J ends, which lost 5 bases and 11 bases, there was a span of 16 bases. The DNA of the CDR3 is TGTGCCAGCAGCGGTCTAGGGGGGGTTCAGCAGTTCTTC. The encoded protein is CASSGLGGVQQFF.

A single count supports this clone. As DNA, the CDR3 is TGTGCCAGCAGTTACTCGGAGGGGCGTACAACTATCTATGAGCAGTTCTTC. Translating gives CASSYSEGRTTIYEQFF. The chain links TRBV6-2 or TRBV6-3 to TRBJ2-1, with D tentatively TRBD2 (6 bases). Trimming pared 0 bases from V and 8 bases from J, leaving 20 bases between. CDR1 is MNHEY and CDR2 is SVGEGT in the germline V gene. The CDR3 totals 17 residues.

This clone was found once. The CDR3 DNA follows: TGTGCCATCAGTGAGTCGATCCCGGGTCAAGGAGGAAACACCATATATTTT. It specifies CAISESIPGQGGNTIYF. This chain uses TRBV10-3 with TRBJ1-3; D gene uncertain. Germline lookup yields CDR1 ENHRY and CDR2 SYGVKD. The CDR3 sequence is 17 residues long. Trimming left V 0 bases short and J 4 bases short, with 16 bases between.

The chain has TRBV5-1 and TRBJ1-2; no reliable D call. The CDR3 totals 11 residues. V lost 0 bases, J lost 7 bases, and 4 bases lay in between. CDR1 and CDR2 from the germline V gene are SGHRS and YFSETQ. In DNA, the CDR3 is TGCGCCAGCAGCTTGGACGGTGGCTACACCTTC. This sequence encodes CASSLDGGYTF.

CDR3 sequence (DNA): TGTGCCATTAACCTTAGCAATCAGCCCCAGCATTTT. Residues: CAINLSNQPQHF. The chain recombines TRBV19 with TRBJ1-5; unclear D gene. The germline V and J ends were trimmed by 10 bases and 0 bases, with 7 bases remaining between them. The CDR3 sequence is 12 residues long. Germline CDR1 LNHDA, CDR2 SQIVND (reference sequence).

J is TRBJ2-5 and V is TRBV7-8; 7 bases line up with TRBD2. Germline lookup yields CDR1 SGHVS and CDR2 FQNEAQ. V lost 3 bases, J lost 7 bases, and 8 bases stayed unmatched. The CDR3 totals 14 residues. The CDR3 loop reads CASSFRRGVATQYF. The CDR3 DNA sequence: TGTGCCAGCAGCTTCCGCCGGGGGGTAGCGACCCAGTACTTC.

This clone was seen a few times. The chain links TRBV11-2 to TRBJ2-2, with TRBD2 as a possible D gene (8 bases). The germline V gene encodes CDR1 SGHAT and CDR2 FQNNGV. V dropped 3 bases and J dropped 5 bases, with 13 bases sitting between them. This CDR3 is built from 15 residues. The DNA for the CDR3 is TGTGCCAGCAGCTTTAGCGGGACAGAGACCGGGGAGCTGTTTTTT. Protein sequence: CASSFSGTETGELFF.

The rearrangement links TRBV25-1 to TRBJ1-1, with 8 bases lining up with TRBD1. The V and J ends lost 5 bases and 5 bases, in that order; junction bases with no gene match: 10. The CDR3 is made up of 15 amino acids. Germline V CDR1 and CDR2: MGHDK, SYGVNS. CDR3 nucleotides: TGTGCCAGCAGTTCGTTCGGGACAGGACTAACTGAAGCTTTCTTT. It codes for CASSSFGTGLTEAFF.

The rearrangement links TRBV4-1 to TRBJ2-7; 9 bases line up with TRBD1. The V gene's germline CDR1 is MGHRA and CDR2 YSYEKL. This CDR3 has 15 residues. V lost 3 bases to trimming and J lost 5 bases; unmatched junction nucleotides: 8. The CDR3 DNA reads TGCGCCAGCAGCCATAGGGCGGACAGGGGACACGAGCAGTACTTC. This codes for CASSHRADRGHEQYF.

The chain carries TRBV4-3 and TRBJ2-1; D unclear. There are 14 residues in the CDR3. Germline CDR1 reads LGHNA; CDR2 reads YSLEER. Trimming shortened V by 1 base and J by 8 bases, and 12 bases separated the two germline ends. The CDR3 nucleotides are TGCGCCAGCAGCCAAGGTATAGGACGCCATGAGCAGTTCTTC. Its protein product is CASSQGIGRHEQFF.

This chain uses TRBV6-5 with TRBJ2-7; D perhaps matches TRBD1 (6 bases). Germline V gene data show CDR1 as MNHEY and CDR2 as SVGAGI. Deletions cut 8 bases from V and 11 bases from J, with 16 bases between. The length of the CDR3 is 11 residues. This CDR3 reads CASQVRDTEYF. The CDR3 coding sequence is TGTGCCAGCCAAGTCCGGGACACCGAGTACTTC.

In its sample, this clone was seen once. The genes are TRBV7-3 and TRBJ2-7; 12 bases fit TRBD1. Germline CDR1 and CDR2: SGHTA and FQGTGA. The CDR3 spans 17 residues. The V and J ends lost 3 bases and 1 base, in that order; junction bases with no gene match: 7. The CDR3 here is CASSLGTGGEWSYEQYF. Written as DNA, the CDR3 is TGTGCCAGCAGCTTGGGGACAGGGGGCGAATGGTCCTACGAGCAGTACTTC.

This chain connects TRBV30 to TRBJ1-4, with TRBD1 matching 10 bases. Germline CDR1 GTSNPN, CDR2 SVGIG (reference sequence). Trimming at V came to 0 bases and at J to 8 bases, leaving 6 bases not matched to a gene. The CDR3 extends over 15 amino acids. In DNA, the CDR3 is TGTGCCTGGAGTGTTGGGACAGGGGTTTTGGAAAAACTGTTTTTT. This encodes CAWSVGTGVLEKLFF.

This clone was found once. This chain uses TRBV5-1 with TRBJ2-3, with D possibly TRBD2 on 6 matching bases. The germline CDR1 and CDR2 sequences are SGHRS and YFSETQ. This CDR3 has 19 amino acids. V was pared by 5 bases and J by 1 base, with 26 bases between. CDR3 region: CASSGGEAGTWPGTDTQYF. The CDR3 DNA is TGCGCCAGCAGTGGGGGTGAGGCGGGGACCTGGCCAGGCACAGATACGCAGTATTTT.

V and J are TRBV7-2 and TRBJ1-2; D may be TRBD1 (6 bases). Germline loops: CDR1 SGHTA, CDR2 FQGNSA. Trimming took off 0 bases at V and 6 bases at J, with 14 bases between the two ends. CDR3 size: 15 residues. This chain's CDR3 is CASSLAPTGQNGYTF. In DNA, the CDR3 is TGTGCCAGCAGCTTAGCCCCCACCGGACAGAATGGCTACACCTTC. Full variable domain (outside the CDR3, taken from reference TRBV7-2 and TRBJ1-2): GAGVSQSPSNKVTEKGKDVELRCDPISGHTALYWYRQSLGQGLEFLIYFQGNSAPDKSGLPSDRFSAERTGGSVSTLTIQRTQQEDSAVYLCASSLAPTGQNGYTFGSGTRLTVV.

The chain links TRBV12-3 or TRBV12-4 to TRBJ2-7; D may be TRBD1 (5 bases). V was pared by 6 bases and J by 10 bases, with 13 bases between. The CDR3 runs 11 residues. CDR3 DNA sequence: TGTGCCAGCAGCCTCAAGGGGCCTCAGTACTTC. Amino acids: CASSLKGPQYF.

The chain couples TRBV4-1 to TRBJ1-6; D not resolved. Per the germline V gene, CDR1 is MGHRA and CDR2 is YSYEKL. The CDR3 totals 13 residues. The V end was cut by 1 base, the J end by 10 bases, with 8 bases between. The CDR3 reads CASSQGETSPLHF. The CDR3 DNA is TGCGCCAGCAGCCAAGGCGAGACCTCACCCCTCCACTTT.

The chain employs TRBV7-2 and TRBJ1-3, with D unresolved. The CDR3 has 13 residues. V gave up 6 bases and J gave up 8 bases, with 14 bases separating them. Looked up from germline, CDR1 is SGHTA and CDR2 is FQGNSA. In DNA form, the CDR3 reads TGTGCCAGCAGTTCGAGGGTTGGGGACACCATATATTTT. It translates to CASSSRVGDTIYF.